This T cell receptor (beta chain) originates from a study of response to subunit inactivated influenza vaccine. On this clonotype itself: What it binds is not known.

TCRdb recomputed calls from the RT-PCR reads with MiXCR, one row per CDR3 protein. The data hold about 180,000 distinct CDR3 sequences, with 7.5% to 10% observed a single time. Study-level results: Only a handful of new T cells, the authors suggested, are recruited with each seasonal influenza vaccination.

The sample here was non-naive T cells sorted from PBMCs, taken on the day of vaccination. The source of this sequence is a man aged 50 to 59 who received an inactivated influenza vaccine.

This chain's CDR3 is CASSELGNRVNNEQFF. The CDR3 nucleotides read TGTGCCAGCAGCGAGCTGGGAAACAGGGTCAACAATGAGCAGTTCTTC. V gene TRBV6-2 or TRBV6-3 combines with J gene TRBJ2-1; a possible D gene is TRBD1 (6 bases). The CDR3 extends over 16 amino acids. V was pared by 6 bases and J by 5 bases, with 20 bases between. The germline V gene encodes CDR1 MNHEY and CDR2 SVGEGT.